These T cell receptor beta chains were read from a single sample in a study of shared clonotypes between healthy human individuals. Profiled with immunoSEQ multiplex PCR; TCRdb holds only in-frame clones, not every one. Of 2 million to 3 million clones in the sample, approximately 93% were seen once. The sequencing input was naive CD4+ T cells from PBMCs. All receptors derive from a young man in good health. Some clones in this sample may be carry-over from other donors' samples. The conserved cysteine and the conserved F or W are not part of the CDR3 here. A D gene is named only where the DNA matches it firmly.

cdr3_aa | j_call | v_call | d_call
ASSLGLAGATGEQY | TRBJ2-7 | TRBV7-3 | TRBD2
ASTRWVSGNEQF | TRBJ2-1 | TRBV5-1 | -
ASSEYRGPVGEQF | TRBJ2-1 | TRBV2 | TRBD1
ASSLPGPGEKLF | TRBJ1-4 | TRBV11-2 | -
ASSMGSTAYRPQH | TRBJ1-5 | TRBV19 | -
ASRGTGEKLF | TRBJ1-4 | TRBV25-1 | TRBD1
SVDGGTGVDTEAF | TRBJ1-1 | TRBV29-1 | TRBD1
ASSRGLAGDEQF | TRBJ2-1 | TRBV5-1 | TRBD2
ASSQEGQTGRVRKLF | TRBJ1-4 | TRBV4-1 | -
ASSLRGENEKLF | TRBJ1-4 | TRBV28 | -
AIKTGTLAVGGYT | TRBJ1-2 | TRBV10-3 | -
ASSLGTTGYEQY | TRBJ2-7 | TRBV7-7 | -
ASSLGRQGVYEQY | TRBJ2-7 | TRBV28 | TRBD1
ASGRQGGNYEQY | TRBJ2-7 | TRBV7-9 | TRBD1
ASSALRAGGTGELF | TRBJ2-2 | TRBV27 | -
ASSWGPSSGNEQF | TRBJ2-1 | TRBV5-1 | -
ASSEVGRGLAKNIQY | TRBJ2-4 | TRBV2 | -
ASSSWRQPASDGYT | TRBJ1-2 | TRBV5-5 | -
ASSSGTRGLAGITDTQY | TRBJ2-3 | TRBV7-3 | TRBD2
ASRPSSGNTIY | TRBJ1-3 | TRBV14 | -
ASSLARATVTTEAF | TRBJ1-1 | TRBV7-9 | -
ASSWSGATNEKLF | TRBJ1-4 | TRBV5-4 | -
ASSAQGSRIL | TRBJ1-6 | TRBV6-1 | -
ASSHQPGGLNEQF | TRBJ2-1 | TRBV6-5 | -
VSGTSSYEQY | TRBJ2-7 | TRBV2 | -
ASRKTSGRVTGELF | TRBJ2-2 | TRBV5-1 | TRBD2
ASRASGGPLDTQY | TRBJ2-3 | TRBV2 | TRBD2
ASSARGSSYEQY | TRBJ2-7 | TRBV25-1 | -
ASSLAGGGPYGYT | TRBJ1-2 | TRBV7-2 | -
ASSLTGVQDTQY | TRBJ2-3 | TRBV7-3 | -
ASSLDGRGGDTQY | TRBJ2-3 | TRBV7-3 | TRBD2
ASSMGETQY | TRBJ2-5 | TRBV27 | -
SVEGQAETLY | TRBJ2-5 | TRBV29-1 | -
ASSPNRDFEQF | TRBJ2-1 | TRBV18 | -
ASSNGLAGGRRELF | TRBJ2-2 | TRBV5-6 | TRBD2
ASSDVGYT | TRBJ1-2 | TRBV28 | -
ASSLYSTDTQY | TRBJ2-3 | TRBV7-9 | -
ASSATEANYGYT | TRBJ1-2 | TRBV5-1 | -
ASGATGMGDEQF | TRBJ2-1 | TRBV7-9 | -
ASSQTGGTDTQY | TRBJ2-3 | TRBV11-2 | TRBD1
ASSVDGTGVAEAF | TRBJ1-1 | TRBV9 | TRBD1
ASSLTGLGTEAF | TRBJ1-1 | TRBV27 | TRBD1
ASSSGGYPQETQY | TRBJ2-5 | TRBV9 | -
ASSKAPGQGTNVLT | TRBJ2-6 | TRBV21-1 | -
ASSRLVVDEQF | TRBJ2-1 | TRBV7-9 | -
ASSFTSWSNEQF | TRBJ2-1 | TRBV7-3 | -
ASSYSPGQRIAF | TRBJ1-1 | TRBV6-5 | TRBD1
ASFSGGASSYEQY | TRBJ2-7 | TRBV28 | -
ATRTEGLAGVYNEQF | TRBJ2-1 | TRBV15 | TRBD2
ASKELGAGTAHEAF | TRBJ1-1 | TRBV27 | -
ASSISGRSYEQY | TRBJ2-7 | TRBV6-1 | -
AISESSWGLDIQETQY | TRBJ2-5 | TRBV10-3 | -
ASSPAGLNTGELF | TRBJ2-2 | TRBV5-1 | -
ATRAGELF | TRBJ2-2 | TRBV7-7 | -
ASSLDGGYT | TRBJ1-2 | TRBV5-5 | -
ASSSTGRPSYEQY | TRBJ2-7 | TRBV28 | -
ASSLGTTGTEAF | TRBJ1-1 | TRBV7-2 | -
ASSPWTADKNIQY | TRBJ2-4 | TRBV28 | -
ASRIPGTSGSF | TRBJ1-1 | TRBV28 | -